This T cell receptor (beta chain) emerged from a study of blood T cell repertoires in COVID-19. The CDR3 runs 12 residues. Trimming removed 5 bases from V and 5 bases from J, with 9 bases in between. Germline V gene sequence: CDR1 SGHVS, CDR2 FQNEAQ. Data came from immunoSEQ multiplex PCR; TCRdb stores just in-frame clones and leaves some out. The data hold 60,000 to 75,000 clones, with 76% observed a single time. This clone was seen more than once but under ten times. The chain recombines TRBV7-8 with TRBJ2-5; weak D call: TRBD2 (5 bases). The source of this sequence is a woman aged 45-59 years with active or convalescent COVID-19. The specimen sequenced was peripheral blood. CDR3 in DNA: TGTGCCAGCAGCCACCAGCGGGAGACCCAGTACTTC. This translates into CASSHQRETQYF.